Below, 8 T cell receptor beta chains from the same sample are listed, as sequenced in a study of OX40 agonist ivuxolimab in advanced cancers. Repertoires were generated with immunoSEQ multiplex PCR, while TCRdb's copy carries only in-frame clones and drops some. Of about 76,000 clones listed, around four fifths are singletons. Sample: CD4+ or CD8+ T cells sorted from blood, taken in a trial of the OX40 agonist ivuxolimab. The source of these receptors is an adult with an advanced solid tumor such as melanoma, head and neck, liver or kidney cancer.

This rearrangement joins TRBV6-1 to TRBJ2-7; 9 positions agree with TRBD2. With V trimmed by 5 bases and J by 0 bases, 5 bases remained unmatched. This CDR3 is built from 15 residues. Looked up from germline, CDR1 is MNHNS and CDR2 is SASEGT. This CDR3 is CASSRGLARSYEQYF. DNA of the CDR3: TGTGCCAGCAGTAGAGGACTAGCGCGCTCCTACGAGCAGTACTTC.

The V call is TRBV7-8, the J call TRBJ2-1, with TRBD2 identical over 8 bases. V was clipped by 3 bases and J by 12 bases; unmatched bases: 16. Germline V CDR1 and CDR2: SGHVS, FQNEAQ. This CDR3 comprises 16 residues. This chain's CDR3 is CASSFGAGLDNSMQFF. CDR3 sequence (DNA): TGTGCCAGCAGCTTCGGAGCGGGACTAGACAATTCAATGCAGTTCTTC.

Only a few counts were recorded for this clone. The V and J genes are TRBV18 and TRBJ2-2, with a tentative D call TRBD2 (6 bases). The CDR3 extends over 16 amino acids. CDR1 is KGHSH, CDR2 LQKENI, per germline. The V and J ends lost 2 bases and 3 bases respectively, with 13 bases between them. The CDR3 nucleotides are TGTGCCAGCTCACCAAGGCTAGCGCTCGACACCGGGGAGCTGTTTTTT. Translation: CASSPRLALDTGELFF.

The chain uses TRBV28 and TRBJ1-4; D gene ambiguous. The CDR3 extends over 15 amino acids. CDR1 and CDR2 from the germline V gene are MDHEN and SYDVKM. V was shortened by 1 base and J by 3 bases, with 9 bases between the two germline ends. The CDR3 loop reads CASSLSGIPNEKLFF. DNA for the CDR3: TGTGCCAGCAGTTTATCGGGGATTCCTAATGAAAAACTGTTTTTT.

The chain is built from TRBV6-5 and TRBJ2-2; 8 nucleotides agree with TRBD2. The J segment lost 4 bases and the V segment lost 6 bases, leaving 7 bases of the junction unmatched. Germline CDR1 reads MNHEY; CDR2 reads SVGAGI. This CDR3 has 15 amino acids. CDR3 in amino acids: CASREREYGTGELFF. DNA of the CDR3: TGTGCCAGCAGGGAGCGGGAGTACGGCACCGGGGAGCTGTTTTTT.

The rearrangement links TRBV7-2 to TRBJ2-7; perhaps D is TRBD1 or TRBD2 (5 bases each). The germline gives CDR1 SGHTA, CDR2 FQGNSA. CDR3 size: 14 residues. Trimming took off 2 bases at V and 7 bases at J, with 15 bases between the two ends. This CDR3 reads CASSLFGASGEQYF. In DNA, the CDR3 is TGTGCCAGCAGCTTATTCGGGGCCTCTGGGGAGCAGTACTTC.

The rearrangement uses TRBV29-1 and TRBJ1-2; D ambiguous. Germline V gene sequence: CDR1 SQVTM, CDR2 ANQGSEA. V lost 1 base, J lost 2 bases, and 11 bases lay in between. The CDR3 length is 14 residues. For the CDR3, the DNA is TGCAGCGTTGAAGGACCGACTTTCAACTATGGCTACACCTTC. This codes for CSVEGPTFNYGYTF.

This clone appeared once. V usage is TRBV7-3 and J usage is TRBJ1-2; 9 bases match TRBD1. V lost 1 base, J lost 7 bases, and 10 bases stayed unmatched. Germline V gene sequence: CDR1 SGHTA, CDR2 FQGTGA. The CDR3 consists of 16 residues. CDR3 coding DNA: TGTGCCAGCAGCTTAAGGTCGGGACAGGGAAGTGTTGGCTACACCTTC. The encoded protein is CASSLRSGQGSVGYTF.